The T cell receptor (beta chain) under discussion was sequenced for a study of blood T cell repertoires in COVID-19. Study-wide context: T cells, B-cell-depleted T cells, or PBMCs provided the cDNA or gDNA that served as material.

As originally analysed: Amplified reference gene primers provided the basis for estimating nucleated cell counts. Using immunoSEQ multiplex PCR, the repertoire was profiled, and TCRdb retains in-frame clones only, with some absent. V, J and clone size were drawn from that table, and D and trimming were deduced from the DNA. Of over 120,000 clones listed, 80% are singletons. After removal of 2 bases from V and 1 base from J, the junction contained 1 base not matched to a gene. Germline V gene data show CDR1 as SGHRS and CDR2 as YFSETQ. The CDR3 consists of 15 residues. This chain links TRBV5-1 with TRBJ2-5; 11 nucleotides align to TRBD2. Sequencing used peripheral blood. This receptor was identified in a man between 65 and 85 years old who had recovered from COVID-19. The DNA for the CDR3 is TGCGCCAGCAGCTTCGGGACTAGCGGCCAAGAGACCCAGTACTTC. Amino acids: CASSFGTSGQETQYF.